This T cell receptor beta chain stems from a study of technical replicates of blood from a handful of donors. TCRdb's table, derived via immunoSEQ multiplex PCR, lists solely in-frame clones and lacks some. The table lists under 110,000 clones, over 95% of them singletons. The germline V gene encodes CDR1 SGHDT and CDR2 YYEEEE. Trimming at V came to 5 bases and at J to 0 bases, leaving 5 bases not matched to a gene. The CDR3 covers 14 residues. The chain is built from TRBV5-6 and TRBJ2-7; 7 bases are a match to TRBD1. The receptor's source is a human donor in good health. The sample was T cells isolated from PBMCs. CDR3 region: CASSRGQNSYEQYF. In DNA form, the CDR3 reads TGTGCCAGCAGTAGGGGACAGAACTCCTACGAGCAGTACTTC.